The rows below give T cell receptor beta chains drawn from one sample of a study of cytomegalovirus exposure and HLA in healthy donors. Only in-frame clones appear in the TCRdb table, and some are missing; sequencing was by immunoSEQ multiplex PCR. The sample carries about 54,000 clones, roughly 84% recorded once. Sequencing was carried out using PBMCs. These receptor sequences come from a woman aged 18-29 years in good health and CMV-seronegative. Both conserved end residues are trimmed from each CDR3. D genes are given only for firm matches. Clone size, where shown, is once, few, many, or a class for clones that have expanded.

d_gene: -; abundance: few; v_gene: TRBV11-2; CDR3aa: ASSLGSVGGLAEQY
d_gene: TRBD2; abundance: -; v_gene: TRBV10-3; CDR3aa: AIRRGTSVYNEQF
d_gene: -; abundance: -; v_gene: TRBV15; CDR3aa: ATSRVRTGYEQY
d_gene: TRBD1; abundance: -; v_gene: TRBV7-3; CDR3aa: ASSLKRGQNTGELF
d_gene: -; abundance: -; v_gene: TRBV2; CDR3aa: ASSEAGGIKLF
d_gene: -; abundance: once; v_gene: TRBV28; CDR3aa: ASSFRVAPYEQY
d_gene: -; abundance: -; v_gene: TRBV19; CDR3aa: ASSIDGGDGGRGYT
d_gene: TRBD1; abundance: -; v_gene: TRBV5-6; CDR3aa: ASSLTGGYNEQF
d_gene: -; abundance: -; v_gene: TRBV6-4; CDR3aa: ASSAQAYNEQF
d_gene: TRBD2; abundance: -; v_gene: TRBV27; CDR3aa: ASSLSPAGSQETQY
d_gene: -; abundance: -; v_gene: TRBV27; CDR3aa: ASSLQQALGTDTQY
d_gene: TRBD2; abundance: -; v_gene: TRBV19; CDR3aa: ASSRGGLSYEQY
d_gene: TRBD1; abundance: -; v_gene: TRBV5-6; CDR3aa: ASSRQGSYEQY
d_gene: -; abundance: -; v_gene: TRBV23-1; CDR3aa: ASSRAVNEKLF
d_gene: TRBD1; abundance: few; v_gene: TRBV27; CDR3aa: ASSPSTGLGGELF
d_gene: -; abundance: -; v_gene: TRBV18; CDR3aa: ASSQAPIIGAF
d_gene: -; abundance: -; v_gene: TRBV5-4; CDR3aa: ASRRDRSSTDTQY
d_gene: -; abundance: -; v_gene: TRBV6-6; CDR3aa: ASSYILAGSGELF
d_gene: TRBD1; abundance: -; v_gene: TRBV5-1; CDR3aa: ASSSPGGDEQY
d_gene: -; abundance: -; v_gene: TRBV7-3; CDR3aa: ASSLKTKQF
d_gene: TRBD2; abundance: -; v_gene: TRBV5-1; CDR3aa: ASRGLAGVGNEQF
d_gene: -; abundance: -; v_gene: TRBV6-1; CDR3aa: ASSQQGQQQETQY
d_gene: -; abundance: -; v_gene: TRBV10-2; CDR3aa: ASSESGLFEANVLT
d_gene: TRBD1; abundance: -; v_gene: TRBV5-1; CDR3aa: ASSEQGAFEKLF
d_gene: TRBD1; abundance: few; v_gene: TRBV27; CDR3aa: ASSFRGADTEAF
d_gene: -; abundance: -; v_gene: TRBV27; CDR3aa: ASSPSYEQY
d_gene: TRBD2; abundance: once; v_gene: TRBV5-4; CDR3aa: ASSFSGRTGELF
d_gene: -; abundance: -; v_gene: TRBV19; CDR3aa: ARSGHHGYT
d_gene: TRBD1; abundance: once; v_gene: TRBV28; CDR3aa: ASSPHRGYSTEAF
d_gene: TRBD2; abundance: -; v_gene: TRBV27; CDR3aa: ASSLTSGRASEQF